Detailed here is one TCR beta chain. Its antigen is undetermined. TCRdb's copy holds only in-frame clones and misses some; the assay was immunoSEQ multiplex PCR. The profile shows under 90,000 clones, approximately 90% of them singletons. These data belong to a study of OX40 agonist ivuxolimab in advanced cancers. Study-level findings and limits: In CD8+ T cells, expanded clones were on average more numerous than in CD4+. It was not determined which antigens were specifically recognized by the peripheral T cells that had undergone clonal expansion.

Baseline, cycle 4 day 1, and cycle 7 day 1 were the blood sampling points. CDR1 is LGHNT, CDR2 FRNRAP, per germline. The CDR3 runs 20 residues. V lost 0 bases and J lost 0, with 18 bases in between. This sequence joins TRBV12-5 and TRBJ2-6; D may correspond to TRBD1 or TRBD2 (6 bases each). The sample in question was CD4+ or CD8+ T cells sorted from blood, obtained in a trial of the OX40 agonist ivuxolimab. The source of this sequence is an adult with an advanced solid tumor such as melanoma, head and neck, liver or kidney cancer. The CDR3 sequence: CASGLVLGGALSSGANVLTF. DNA of the CDR3: TGTGCTAGTGGTTTGGTATTGGGGGGCGCCCTAAGCTCTGGGGCCAACGTCCTGACTTTC.